What follows are 2 T cell receptor beta chains derived from one specimen sequenced in a study of T-cell reconstitution after alpha-beta-depleted transplantation in children. Molecular barcoding with unique molecular identifiers was used for the TCRbeta library. MiXCR, run by TCRdb on the PCR reads, gives a single entry per CDR3 protein. Of 640,000 or so distinct CDR3 sequences in the sample, about 15% were seen once. The sample here was PBMCs from the stem cell graft donor, taken from the stem cell graft. Source of these receptors: a human donor who donated a stem cell graft to a child with acute myeloid leukemia.

V usage is TRBV15 and J usage is TRBJ2-1, with unresolved D. V lost 0 bases and J 0 bases, leaving 9 bases between the germline ends. This CDR3 contains 16 residues. The germline CDR1 and CDR2 sequences are LNHNV and YYDKDF (reference sequence). This CDR3 is CATSREGSSSYNEQFF. DNA of the CDR3: TGTGCCACCAGCAGAGAGGGCAGTAGCTCCTACAATGAGCAGTTCTTC.

J is TRBJ2-2 and V is TRBV10-3; D unclear. V lost 5 bases to trimming and J lost 9 bases, with 10 bases between them. CDR1 and CDR2 from the germline V gene are ENHRY and SYGVKD. CDR3 length: 12 residues. CDR3 bases: TGTGCCATCAGTCGAGGCCCCTGGGAGCTGTTTTTT. This translates into CAISRGPWELFF.